Below, 18 T cell receptor beta chains from the same sample are listed, as sequenced in a study of tumor and adjacent non-tumor tissue in lung cancer. Three rounds of nested PCR, following a modified ARM-PCR protocol, produced the TCRbeta library. TCRdb fed the multiplex PCR reads into MiXCR, producing one record per CDR3 protein. The sample holds roughly 43,000 distinct CDR3 sequences, 60% seen once. RNA was extracted from bulk tissue without any cell sorting. More than 3 cm separated this lung sample from the edge of the tumor. The sequenced material came from distant non-tumor lung tissue. Receptors were obtained from a man aged 50 or older with non-small cell lung cancer.

CDR3 bases: TGTGCCACCACCCGGGACAGCCTCTACGAGCAGTACTTC. This translates into CATTRDSLYEQYF. The chain joins TRBV28 to TRBJ2-7; 7 bases fit TRBD1. Germline CDR1 is MDHEN and CDR2 is SYDVKM. The CDR3 is 13 residues long. V gave up 10 bases and J gave up 3 bases; unmatched junction bases: 9.

As concerns this clonotype: The junction differs from germline at one of its ends, possibly a read error. The rearrangement links TRBV5-4 to TRBJ2-2, with D perhaps matching TRBD2 (6 bases). The germline V gene encodes CDR1 SGHNT and CDR2 YYREEE (reference sequence). This CDR3 contains 18 residues. CDR3 residues: CASNSRSWGLAGTGELLF. In DNA form, the CDR3 reads TGTGCCAGCAACTCCCGGAGCTGGGGCCTTGCGGGAACCGGGGAGCTGTTATTT. Variable domain in full (rest from reference TRBV5-4 and TRBJ2-2): ETGVTQSPTHLIKTRGQQVTLRCSSQSGHNTVSWYQQALGQGPQFIFQYYREEENGRGNFPPRFSGLQFPNYSSELNVNALELDDSALYLCASNSRSWGLAGTGELLFGEGSRLTVL.

A note on this clonotype: Because the CDR3 is missing its conserved closing phenylalanine or tryptophan, this is likely a read error. The V call is TRBV5-1, the J call TRBJ2-1; TRBD1 matches 8 bases. This CDR3 contains 14 residues. Germline V gene sequence: CDR1 SGHRS, CDR2 YFSETQ. V shed 4 bases and J 10 bases; nucleotides not matched to a gene: 10. The CDR3 loop is CASSPGQEQNEQFL. The CDR3 nucleotides are TGCGCCAGCAGCCCGGGACAGGAGCAGAACGAGCAGTTCCTC.

This clonotype was recorded many times. The V call is TRBV14, the J call TRBJ1-6; D gene unclear. CDR3 length: 15 residues. V lost 2 bases, J lost 9 bases, and 14 bases lay in between. Germline values: CDR1 SGHDN, CDR2 FVKESK. The CDR3 DNA reads as TGTGCCAGCAGCCAAAATCTCATGGGCGGTTCACCCCTCCACTTT. Amino acid sequence: CASSQNLMGGSPLHF.

This clonotype was seen ten or more times. The V and J genes are TRBV4-1 and TRBJ2-3, with 12 bases identical to TRBD2. The CDR3 covers 17 residues. Looked up from germline, CDR1 is MGHRA and CDR2 is YSYEKL. With 2 bases clipped from V and 0 bases from J, the junction kept 3 bases outside the gene matches. The CDR3, as DNA: TGCGCCAGCAGCCAACGGACTAGCGGGGCTAGCACAGATACGCAGTATTTT. Translation gives CASSQRTSGASTDTQYF.

The V gene is TRBV7-9, the J gene TRBJ2-1, with 8 bases aligning to TRBD2. The CDR3 is 17 amino acids. CDR1 and CDR2 from the germline V gene are SEHNR and FQNEAQ (reference sequence). For the CDR3, the DNA is TGTGACGGCAGCTTACGTAGAGTAGCGGGATTCTACAATGAGCAGTTCTTC. Translation gives CDGSLRRVAGFYNEQFF.

Concerning this clonotype itself: Relative to the germline gene, one junction end is altered; a read error may explain this. The chain combines TRBV2 with TRBJ2-1; D not certain. Germline V gene data show CDR1 as SNHLY and CDR2 as FYNNEI. The CDR3 runs 11 residues. CDR3 region: CASSEYNVQFF. The DNA for the CDR3 is TGTGCCAGCAGTGAATACAATGTGCAGTTCTTC.

The count of this clonotype is one. The rearrangement uses TRBV6-6 and TRBJ2-4, with 7 bases fitting TRBD1. This CDR3 spans 15 amino acids. Germline CDR1 reads MNHNY; CDR2 reads SVGAGI (reference sequence). Trimming removed 2 bases from V and 13 bases from J; junction bases left unmatched: 14. The CDR3 sequence: CASSYPAGQEGAQYF. The DNA of the CDR3 is TGTGCCAGCAGTTACCCTGCAGGACAGGAAGGGGCACAGTACTTC.

Concerning this clonotype: One junction end does not reproduce the germline sequence, and a read error may be involved. The genes are TRBV6-2 or TRBV6-3 and TRBJ2-7; the D is unclear. The CDR3 covers 14 residues. From germline, CDR1 is MNHEY and CDR2 SVGEGT. The DNA of the CDR3 is TGTGCCAGCAGGGCAGAAGTGAGCTCCTACGAGCAGTATTTC. Its translation: CASRAEVSSYEQYF.

Ten or more counts support this clonotype. The V call is TRBV6-5, the J call TRBJ2-7; TRBD2 agrees at 7 bases. V was clipped by 4 bases and J by 0 bases; unmatched bases: 3. CDR3 length: 14 residues. Per the germline V gene, CDR1 is MNHEY and CDR2 is SVGAGI. The CDR3: CASSFGGGSYEQYF. CDR3 sequence (DNA): TGTGCCAGCAGTTTCGGCGGGGGCTCCTACGAGCAGTACTTC.

Note on this clonotype: An end of the junction does not agree with germline; a read error may underlie this. The CDR3 bases are TGTGCCAGCAGCCAAGGGGGACAGGGTCAAGTGGGCTATGACTACACCTTC. Its protein product is CASSQGGQGQVGYDYTF. The genes are TRBV4-2 and TRBJ1-2; TRBD1 matches 9 bases. The germline V gene has CDR1 LGHNA and CDR2 YNFKEQ. The CDR3 is made up of 17 amino acids.

This clonotype was seen a few times. A much bigger clone sits one base away, suggesting this may be a read error. This chain connects TRBV5-6 to TRBJ2-7, with 10 bases identical to TRBD2. The CDR3 contains 14 residues. Germline CDR1 is SGHDT and CDR2 is YYEEEE. The CDR3 sequence: CVSSRTSGTYEQYF. CDR3 sequence (DNA): TGTGTCAGCAGCCGGACTAGCGGAACTTACGAGCAGTACTTC.

A remark on this clonotype: The junction shows a germline mismatch at one end, possibly a read error. J is TRBJ1-5 and V is TRBV6-1; tentative D call: TRBD1 (5 bases). The V gene's germline CDR1 is MNHNS and CDR2 SASEGT. There are 17 residues in the CDR3. CDR3 in amino acids: CASIPSRQGLNNQPQHF. The CDR3 region has the DNA TGTGCCAGCATTCCAAGCCGGCAGGGCTTGAACAATCAGCCCCAACATTTC.

Worth noting for this clonotype: This may arise from a read error, as a much more abundant clone is one base away. V usage is TRBV24-1 and J usage is TRBJ2-1; D ambiguous. There are 13 residues in the CDR3. CDR1 and CDR2 from the germline V gene are KGHDR and SFDVKD. The CDR3 sequence is CATGGPSYNEQVF. The CDR3 DNA reads as TGTGCCACCGGCGGCCCCTCCTACAATGAGCAGGTCTTC.

To note about this clonotype: Germline and junction disagree at one end, which may indicate a read error. The chain joins TRBV6-6 to TRBJ2-5; TRBD1 is a possible D gene (5 bases). The CDR3 totals 13 residues. CDR1 and CDR2 (germline): MNHNY, SVGAGI (reference sequence). Written as DNA, the CDR3 is TGTGCCAGCAGCCCCAGGGTGGACGAGACCCATTACTTC. Amino acid sequence: CASSPRVDETHYF.

On this clonotype itself: With a much larger clone just one base away, this may be a read error. V and J are TRBV10-3 and TRBJ2-3; TRBD2 matches at 8 bases. Germline CDR1 and CDR2: ENHRY and SYGVKD. The V gene end was trimmed by 2 bases and the J gene end by 5 bases; junction bases not matched to a gene: 15. This CDR3 has 18 residues. The CDR3 sequence is CAISEPRLARGPRDTQYF. CDR3 bases: TGTGCCATCAGTGAGCCTAGACTAGCGAGAGGGCCGAGAGATACGCAGTATTTT.

To note about this clonotype: Germline and junction disagree at one end, which may indicate a read error. This chain uses TRBV28 with TRBJ2-3; maybe TRBD2 (7 bases). The CDR3 loop spans 17 amino acids. Germline V lookup: CDR1 MDHEN, CDR2 SYDVKM. CDR3: CSRSPPREGVGADTQYF. CDR3 DNA sequence: TGTTCCAGGAGCCCACCCAGGGAGGGGGTAGGGGCAGATACACAGTATTTT.

Comment on this clonotype: A read error may be the cause here, since a much bigger clone is one base away. The rearrangement links TRBV28 to TRBJ2-7, with TRBD2 matching over 8 bases. Germline V gives CDR1 MDHEN, CDR2 SYDVKM. The CDR3 covers 15 residues. The ends lost 7 bases at V and 3 bases at J; junction bases unmatched: 11. CDR3 amino acids: CASISVVAGRYEQYF. CDR3 nucleotide sequence: TGTGCCAGCATATCGGTGGTAGCGGGGCGCTACGAGCAGTACTTC.